This T cell receptor (beta chain) was identified in a study of blood T cell repertoires in COVID-19. At the level of the study: The United States, Italy and Spain supplied acute and convalescent COVID-19 samples. PBMCs, B-cell-depleted T cells, or T cells provided the cDNA or gDNA that made up the material.

Original processing methods: Amplification with reference gene primers provided the estimates of nucleated cell counts. Assay used: immunoSEQ multiplex PCR; TCRdb lists only in-frame clones, some missing. For V, J and clone size, that table is used; D and trimming come from the DNA. The data show tens of thousands of clones, approximately 78% seen once. Germline lookup yields CDR1 LNHDA and CDR2 SQIVND (reference sequence). Between the trimmed V and J ends, which lost 7 bases and 1 base, there was a span of 22 bases. The CDR3 has 17 residues. The receptor was derived from a human donor with acute or convalescent COVID-19. The donor label of this sample is uncertain. Sequencing input: peripheral blood. The chain has TRBV19 and TRBJ1-2; perhaps TRBD1 as D (5 bases). As DNA, the CDR3 is TGTGCCAGTAAGGAATTTACCTGGACAAATAATAACTATGGCTACACCTTC. Amino acids: CASKEFTWTNNNYGYTF.